This is a list of T cell receptor beta chains from one sample in a study of blood T cell repertoires in COVID-19. TCRdb keeps only in-frame clones here, not all; method: immunoSEQ multiplex PCR. The table shows 110,000 or so clones, with about 85% occurring only once. The sample consisted of peripheral blood. These receptors all come from a man aged 40-55 years with acute or convalescent COVID-19. The conserved cysteine and the conserved F or W are not part of the CDR3 here. Each record gives: CDR3 protein, V gene, J gene.

ASSLNRDTGELF,TRBV5-6,TRBJ2-2
ASSQGGGGADTQY,TRBV4-2,TRBJ2-3
AWSVLGPEAF,TRBV30,TRBJ1-1
ASSLEQGIYEQY,TRBV5-1,TRBJ2-7
ASGTGFGDTQY,TRBV12-5,TRBJ2-3
ASSRRGAGGFTDTQY,TRBV9,TRBJ2-3
ASSPWERGTYEQY,TRBV7-9,TRBJ2-7
AIRDLDTQY,TRBV10-3,TRBJ2-3
ASGRGTGNQPQH,TRBV12-5,TRBJ1-5
ASSVAGTSDTDTQY,TRBV9,TRBJ2-3
ASSLVSGHYEQY,TRBV11-2,TRBJ2-7
ASSDPQGSGNTGELF,TRBV27,TRBJ2-2
ASSFPATRTSGGTSTDTQY,TRBV5-1,TRBJ2-3
ASSKTSGGTDTQY,TRBV10-1,TRBJ2-3
ASSPGQGIYFSPLH,TRBV27,TRBJ1-6
ASRGLAGVYNEQF,TRBV10-2,TRBJ2-1
ASSQAAYTGIGTEAF,TRBV2,TRBJ1-1
SVESHANYGYT,TRBV29-1,TRBJ1-2
ASSQYGQGADYGYT,TRBV3-1/TRBV3-2,TRBJ1-2
ASSLDAGTEAF,TRBV7-9,TRBJ1-1
ASSGAPWRGGVDEQY,TRBV5-5,TRBJ2-7
AWSHGVSTDTQY,TRBV30,TRBJ2-3
ASSRDRGGNTEAF,TRBV4-1,TRBJ1-1
ASSYSTARYNEQF,TRBV6-5,TRBJ2-1
ASSLRGRGGAGDEQF,TRBV5-1,TRBJ2-1
ASSLAGVGNEQF,TRBV11-2,TRBJ2-1
ASSIRGPITEAF,TRBV19,TRBJ1-1
ASSVLNQPQH,TRBV2,TRBJ1-5
ASSLATTSGGDGY,TRBV7-9,TRBJ2-5
AWSVRGELF,TRBV30,TRBJ1-4
ASSESTGGTGELF,TRBV10-1,TRBJ2-2
ASSKEGRGRDTQY,TRBV21-1,TRBJ2-3
SVGTGLSHEQY,TRBV29-1,TRBJ2-7
ASSETASDEQF,TRBV10-1,TRBJ2-1
SVTPGTSGGLSTDTQY,TRBV29-1,TRBJ2-3
ASSLRDWETYEQY,TRBV4-1,TRBJ2-7
ASSKQGTAEAF,TRBV25-1,TRBJ1-1
ASSPSGNTEAF,TRBV18,TRBJ1-1
SVRRPGTEAF,TRBV29-1,TRBJ1-1
AWSRDLAEAF,TRBV30,TRBJ1-1
ASSNPMTGGARKQY,TRBV6-2/TRBV6-3,TRBJ2-7